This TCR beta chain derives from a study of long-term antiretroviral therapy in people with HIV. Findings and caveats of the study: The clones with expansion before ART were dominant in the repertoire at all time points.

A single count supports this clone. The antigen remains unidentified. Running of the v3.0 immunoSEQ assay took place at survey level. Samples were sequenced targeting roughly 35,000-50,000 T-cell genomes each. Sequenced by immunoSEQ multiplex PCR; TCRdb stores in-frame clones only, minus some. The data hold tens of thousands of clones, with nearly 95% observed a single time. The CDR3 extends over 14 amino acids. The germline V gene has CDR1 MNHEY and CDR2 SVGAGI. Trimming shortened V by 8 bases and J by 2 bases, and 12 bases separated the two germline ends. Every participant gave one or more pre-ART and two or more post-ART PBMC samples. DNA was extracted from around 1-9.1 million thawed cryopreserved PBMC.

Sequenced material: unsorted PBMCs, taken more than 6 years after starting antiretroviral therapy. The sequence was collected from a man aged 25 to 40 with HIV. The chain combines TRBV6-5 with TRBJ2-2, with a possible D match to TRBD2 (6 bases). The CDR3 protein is CASAGNTNTGELFF. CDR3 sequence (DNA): TGTGCCAGCGCGGGAAACACAAACACCGGGGAGCTGTTTTTT.